This is a list of T cell receptor beta chains from one sample in a study of PD-1 blockade in classical Hodgkin lymphoma. The protocol was immunoSEQ multiplex PCR, while the TCRdb copy is restricted to in-frame clones and leaves out a portion. Of about 40,000 clones listed, 80% to 90% are singletons. The sample in question was peripheral blood mononuclear cells (PBMCs), obtained at baseline. The receptors derive from a human donor with classical Hodgkin lymphoma. Both conserved end residues are trimmed from each CDR3.

V: TRBV10-3; J: TRBJ2-2; CDR3: AITASGTGELF
V: TRBV5-6; J: TRBJ2-4; CDR3: ASTLAGVAKNIQY
V: TRBV7-9; J: TRBJ2-1; CDR3: ASSLFPGTSVSSYNEQF
V: TRBV9; J: TRBJ1-1; CDR3: ASSIPTGDTEAF
V: TRBV18; J: TRBJ1-2; CDR3: ASSPTGDDYGYT
V: TRBV27; J: TRBJ1-3; CDR3: ASSLGLGSGNTIY
V: TRBV11-2; J: TRBJ2-6; CDR3: ASSPINALT
V: TRBV28; J: TRBJ2-7; CDR3: ASRPGTYSYEQY
V: TRBV11-1; J: TRBJ2-7; CDR3: ASSLGQGTYEQY
V: TRBV28; J: TRBJ1-1; CDR3: ASRGGGFTEAF
V: TRBV7-9; J: TRBJ1-1; CDR3: ASSLTGGRWNTEAF
V: TRBV16; J: TRBJ2-1; CDR3: ASSQYSFEQF
V: TRBV19; J: TRBJ2-3; CDR3: ASSLVADTQY
V: TRBV6-6; J: TRBJ2-5; CDR3: ASSYLDRQETQY
V: TRBV9; J: TRBJ2-3; CDR3: ASSVDGTDTQY
V: TRBV6-5; J: TRBJ2-7; CDR3: ASSYGHEQY
V: TRBV9; J: TRBJ1-1; CDR3: ASSEGPAMEAF
V: TRBV9; J: TRBJ2-3; CDR3: ASSLLAGYTDTQY
V: TRBV10-3; J: TRBJ1-2; CDR3: AINPGTGAGGYGYT
V: TRBV2; J: TRBJ2-7; CDR3: ASSVQGYEQY
V: TRBV5-4; J: TRBJ2-5; CDR3: ASSLGVGGIVETQY
V: TRBV6-4; J: TRBJ1-2; CDR3: ASSGTGGRGYT
V: TRBV11-1; J: TRBJ2-7; CDR3: ASSPRLAGTMDEQY
V: TRBV7-6; J: TRBJ2-1; CDR3: ASSLALSLADYNEQF
V: TRBV7-2; J: TRBJ1-4; CDR3: ASSLFDGSGEKLF